This T cell receptor beta chain appears in the sequencing data of a study of identical twins. CDR3 length: 15 residues. V was clipped by 3 bases and J by 3 bases; unmatched bases: 7. TCRdb passed the 5' RACE reads through MiXCR, listing each CDR3 protein once. The sample carries some 660,000 distinct CDR3 sequences, about 9.4% recorded once. In this sample, this clonotype turned up many times. The same sample was also studied in work on yellow fever vaccine responses in identical twins.

The rearrangement links TRBV12-3 or TRBV12-4 to TRBJ2-5; 7 nucleotides align to TRBD2. Sequencing was performed on PBMCs. This clonotype was obtained from a woman between 18 and 29 years old in good health. The CDR3 region is CASSFVGGGKETQYF. The CDR3 DNA reads TGTGCCAGCAGTTTTGTGGGGGGGGGTAAAGAGACCCAGTACTTC.